A single sample gave rise to the 10 T cell receptor beta chains below, sequenced in a study of T-cell memory formation after mild COVID-19. Via MiXCR, TCRdb re-called the 5' RACE reads, giving one row per CDR3 protein. Of 40,000 to 45,000 distinct CDR3 sequences in the sample, roughly 9% are singletons; the top ten hold approximately 12%. Sequenced input: PBMCs or a T cell subset sorted from them (not recorded which). These receptors all come from an adult woman who had mild COVID-19 (a few samples of this study predate the infection). Cell type and time point are not known.

This clonotype was seen more than once but under ten times. The genes are TRBV15 and TRBJ2-7; the D gene is possibly TRBD1 (5 bases). Trimming pared 5 bases from V and 2 bases from J, leaving 10 bases between. Germline V CDR1 and CDR2: LNHNV, YYDKDF (reference sequence). The CDR3 extends over 13 amino acids. CDR3 amino acids: CATSVDSPYEQYF. CDR3 DNA: TGTGCCACCAGCGTAGACAGTCCCTACGAGCAGTACTTC.

This clonotype was detected many times. The J gene is TRBJ2-6, the V gene TRBV5-1; D might be TRBD2 (6 bases). Germline CDR1 and CDR2: SGHRS and YFSETQ. The CDR3 is made up of 16 amino acids. V lost 1 base, J lost 4 bases, and 12 bases lay in between. CDR3 residues: CASSLPTGEGANVLTF. The CDR3 nucleotides read TGCGCCAGCAGCTTGCCTACGGGGGAAGGGGCCAACGTCCTGACTTTC.

V gene TRBV18 combines with J gene TRBJ2-5; D gene unclear. The germline gives CDR1 KGHSH, CDR2 LQKENI. The CDR3 runs to 14 residues. Trimming took 6 bases from V and 2 from J, leaving 13 bases between them. CDR3 loop: CASSPPASQETQYF. The DNA for the CDR3 is TGTGCCAGCTCCCCCCCAGCTTCTCAAGAGACCCAGTACTTC.

This clonotype was detected many times. The chain is built from TRBV20-1 and TRBJ1-6; 7 bases map to TRBD1. The V gene end was trimmed by 5 bases and the J gene end by 9 bases; junction bases not matched to a gene: 7. Germline loops: CDR1 DFQATT, CDR2 SNEGSKA (reference sequence). The CDR3 runs to 13 residues. The chain's CDR3 is CSAWDSRSSPLHF. The CDR3 nucleotides read TGCAGTGCTTGGGACAGTCGGAGTTCACCCCTCCACTTT.

This clonotype was detected only a few times. The V and J genes are TRBV7-9 and TRBJ2-2; no clear D gene. Trimming pared 10 bases from V and 3 bases from J, leaving 12 bases between. CDR3 size: 13 residues. Germline V gene data show CDR1 as SEHNR and CDR2 as FQNEAQ (reference sequence). CDR3 protein: CATPPGYTGELFF. CDR3 in DNA: TGTGCCACCCCGCCGGGTTACACCGGGGAGCTGTTTTTT.

This clonotype has a handful of counts. The chain links TRBV5-5 to TRBJ1-2, with a possible D match to TRBD1 (5 bases). Germline V gives CDR1 SGHKS, CDR2 YYEKEE (reference sequence). V was cut by 2 bases and J by 1 base, with 6 bases left in between. The CDR3 contains 13 residues. For the CDR3, the DNA is TGTGCCAGCAGCTTAGGGGATAACTATGGCTACACCTTC. The encoded protein is CASSLGDNYGYTF.

The chain combines TRBV29-1 with TRBJ2-3; D gene unclear. Germline lookup yields CDR1 SQVTM and CDR2 ANQGSEA. The length of the CDR3 is 12 residues. V was clipped by 3 bases and J by 4 bases, with 8 bases between them. DNA of the CDR3: TGCAGCGTTGATACCACTTCAGATACGCAGTATTTT. Protein sequence: CSVDTTSDTQYF.

The CDR3 is CASSLVTGGSNQPQHF. In DNA form, the CDR3 reads TGTGCCAGCAGCTTGGTTACGGGGGGCTCCAATCAGCCCCAGCATTTT. This rearrangement joins TRBV5-6 to TRBJ1-5, with D possibly being TRBD1 (6 bases). The ends were cut back, 0 bases at V and 3 bases at J, with 13 bases in the middle. The CDR3 totals 16 residues. Looked up from germline, CDR1 is SGHDT and CDR2 is YYEEEE.

This clonotype was seen a handful of times. This chain connects TRBV18 to TRBJ1-1; 11 nucleotides agree with TRBD1. Trimming at V came to 6 bases and at J to 4 bases, leaving 7 bases not matched to a gene. The CDR3 spans 15 residues. Looked up from germline, CDR1 is KGHSH and CDR2 is LQKENI. CDR3 amino acids: CASSQGQGVSTEAFF. The CDR3 nucleotides are TGTGCCAGCTCCCAGGGACAGGGGGTTAGCACTGAAGCTTTCTTT. The whole variable domain, filled in from reference TRBV18 and TRBJ1-1, reads NAGVMQNPRHLVRRRGQEARLRCSPMKGHSHVYWYRQLPEEGLKFMVYLQKENIIDESGMPKERFSAEFPKEGPSILRIQQVVRGDSAAYFCASSQGQGVSTEAFFGQGTRLTVV.

The V gene is TRBV6-6, the J gene TRBJ1-1, with 7 bases that match TRBD1. The V gene end was trimmed by 0 bases and the J gene end by 1 base; junction bases not matched to a gene: 5. Germline V gene lookup returns CDR1 MNHNY and CDR2 SVGAGI (reference sequence). This CDR3 region has 16 residues. The CDR3: CASSYSRGRQNTEAFF. The CDR3 DNA follows: TGTGCCAGCAGTTACTCGAGGGGGCGACAGAACACTGAAGCTTTCTTT.